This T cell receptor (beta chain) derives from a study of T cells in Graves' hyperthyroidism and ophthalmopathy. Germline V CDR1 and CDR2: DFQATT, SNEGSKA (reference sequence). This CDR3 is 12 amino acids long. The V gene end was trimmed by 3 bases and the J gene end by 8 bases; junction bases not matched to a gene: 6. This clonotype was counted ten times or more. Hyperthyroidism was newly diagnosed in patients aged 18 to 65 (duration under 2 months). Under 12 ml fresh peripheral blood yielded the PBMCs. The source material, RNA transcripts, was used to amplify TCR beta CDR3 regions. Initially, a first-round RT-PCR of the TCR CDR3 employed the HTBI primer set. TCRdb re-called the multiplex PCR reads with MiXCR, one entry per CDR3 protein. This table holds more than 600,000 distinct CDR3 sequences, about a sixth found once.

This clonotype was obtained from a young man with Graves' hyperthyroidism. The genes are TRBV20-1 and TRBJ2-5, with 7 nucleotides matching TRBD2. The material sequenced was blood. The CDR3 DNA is TGCAGTGCTAGGGGGGGGAGGGGAACCCAGTACTTC. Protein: CSARGGRGTQYF.